The next 13 T cell receptor beta chains were all read from a single sample in a study of tumor-infiltrating lymphocytes in primary liver carcinoma. Starting from around 510 ng of total RNA, TCR beta cDNA was produced with a primer in the constant region. Slightly modified ARM-PCR served as the procedure for the TCR beta libraries. These libraries came from three rounds of nested multiplex PCR. TRBV1-TRBV30 forward and Cbeta reverse primers drove the first two roughly 10-cycle rounds. TCRdb analysed the multiplex PCR reads with MiXCR anew, one entry per CDR3 protein. In the table there are around 70,000 distinct CDR3 sequences, roughly 69% of which are singletons. The tissue used was unsorted bulk material of roughly 17-32 mg. RNA and DNA were co-extracted from it with the AllPrep DNA/RNA mini kit. The sequenced sample was liver tumor tissue from sampling region 4. Subset indicated: tumor region T4, right-lateral pole. Receptors originate from a man between 35 and 55 years old with primary liver carcinoma and hepatitis B virus infection.

The chain employs TRBV6-1 and TRBJ2-1, with no clear D. CDR1 is MNHNS, CDR2 SASEGT, per germline. There are 11 residues in the CDR3. CDR3 sequence: CAGSLPTEQFF. CDR3 DNA sequence: TGTGCAGGCAGCCTCCCGACAGAGCAGTTCTTC.

Worth noting for this clonotype: No conserved phenylalanine or tryptophan is present at the end of the CDR3, so a read error is the likely explanation. The genes are TRBV11-2 and TRBJ2-2, with D possibly being TRBD1 or TRBD2 (5 bases each). From germline, CDR1 is SGHAT and CDR2 FQNNGV. This CDR3 has 17 residues. Trimming removed 5 bases at V and 8 bases at J, with 24 bases between. CDR3 coding DNA: TGTGCCAGCAGCATTGATCGGGACGGGGTCGGCACAGGGGAGCTGTTTTCT. Translating gives CASSIDRDGVGTGELFS.

A note on this clonotype: Relative to the germline gene, one junction end is altered; a read error may explain this. The V call is TRBV7-8, the J call TRBJ1-1; D might be TRBD1 (6 bases). Germline lookup yields CDR1 SGHVS and CDR2 FQNEAQ. This CDR3 is 16 amino acids long. CDR3 nucleotide sequence: TGTGCCAGCAGCTTACTCGTGGGGGCAAGGGAAGCTGAAGCGTTCTTT. Protein: CASSLLVGAREAEAFF.

This clonotype has just a few counts. The genes are TRBV19 and TRBJ2-5; TRBD1 might be the D (5 bases). Trimming shortened V by 1 base and J by 6 bases, and 9 bases separated the two germline ends. Germline loops: CDR1 LNHDA, CDR2 SQIVND (reference sequence). The CDR3 length is 13 residues. The CDR3 region is CASSIAGAQTQYF. CDR3 nucleotides: TGTGCCAGTAGTATAGCTGGGGCACAGACCCAGTACTTC. Based on the CDR3 plus reference TRBV19 and TRBJ2-5, the full variable domain is DGGITQSPKYLFRKEGQNVTLSCEQNLNHDAMYWYRQDPGQGLRLIYYSQIVNDFQKGDIAEGYSVSREKKESFPLTVTSAQKNPTAFYLCASSIAGAQTQYFGPGTRLLVL.

The J gene is TRBJ2-1, the V gene TRBV5-1; TRBD2 might be the D (6 bases). The V gene lost 4 bases and the J gene lost 8 bases, with 19 bases spanning the gap. The CDR3 is 15 residues long. Germline-derived CDR1 and CDR2 are SGHRS and YFSETQ. CDR3 sequence reads: CASSETSGSMYEQFF. The CDR3 nucleotides are TGCGCCAGCAGCGAGACTAGTGGGAGTATGTATGAGCAGTTCTTC.

The chain has TRBV11-2 and TRBJ2-2; 9 nucleotides agree with TRBD2. With 2 bases clipped from V and 7 bases from J, the junction kept 8 bases outside the gene matches. This CDR3 comprises 16 residues. CDR1 is SGHAT, CDR2 FQNNGV, per germline. The CDR3 loop is CASSLMALAGNGELFF. The CDR3 coding sequence is TGTGCCAGCAGCTTAATGGCTCTAGCGGGAAACGGGGAGCTGTTTTTT. Variable domain in full (rest from reference TRBV11-2 and TRBJ2-2): EAGVAQSPRYKIIEKRQSVAFWCNPISGHATLYWYQQILGQGPKLLIQFQNNGVVDDSQLPKDRFSAERLKGVDSTLKIQPAKLEDSAVYLCASSLMALAGNGELFFGEGSRLTVL.

The chain combines TRBV21-1 with TRBJ1-1; TRBD1 is the table's D call and was not checked against the DNA. TRBV21-1 represents a pseudogene. CDR3 size: 17 residues. The CDR3 DNA is TGTGCCCGCAGCAAAGTCAGGGTTTCGGCAGTCGGGACTGAAGCTTTCTTT. Translating it yields CARSKVRVSAVGTEAFF.

Worth noting for this clonotype: Relative to the germline gene, one junction end is altered; a read error may explain this. CDR3 in DNA: TGCGCCAGCAGCCAAGCGGGACCCGATGGTGAGCAGTTCTTC. Protein product: CASSQAGPDGEQFF. The V call is TRBV4-2, the J call TRBJ2-1; 7 bases match TRBD2. The CDR3 runs 14 residues. CDR1 and CDR2 (germline): LGHNA, YNFKEQ.

The V and J genes are TRBV29-1 and TRBJ2-1; 9 bases line up with TRBD2. There are 15 residues in the CDR3. V lost 6 bases to trimming and J lost 8 bases; unmatched junction nucleotides: 14. CDR1 and CDR2 (germline): SQVTM, ANQGSEA. The CDR3, as DNA: TGCAGCGTCGAATATAGTAGCGGGAGACTGGATGAGCAGTTCTTC. This gives the protein CSVEYSSGRLDEQFF.

This clonotype appeared once. The V call is TRBV7-6, the J call TRBJ2-2; D not certain. This CDR3 contains 16 residues. Per the germline V gene, CDR1 is SGHVS and CDR2 is FNYEAQ. The germline V and J ends were trimmed by 5 bases and 6 bases, with 19 bases remaining between them. The CDR3 loop reads CASSHDRAPRAGELFF. The CDR3 coding sequence is TGTGCCAGCAGCCATGACCGGGCCCCTAGGGCCGGGGAGCTGTTTTTT.

For this clonotype: A much larger clone sits a single nucleotide away, making a read error possible. This chain links TRBV7-9 with TRBJ2-5; a possible D gene is TRBD2 (5 bases). Germline-derived CDR1 and CDR2 are SEHNR and FQNEAQ (reference sequence). This CDR3 has 12 amino acids. V lost 11 bases to trimming and J lost 7 bases, with 17 bases between them. The CDR3 region is CASVGGSGTQYF. The CDR3 DNA is TGTGCCTCAGTGGGCGGGTCCGGGACCCAGTACTTC.

With regard to this clonotype: This CDR3 is missing its conserved last phenylalanine or tryptophan, likely due to a read error. The V and J genes are TRBV11-2 and TRBJ2-3, with D possibly being TRBD2 (5 bases). Trimming took off 9 bases at V and 0 bases at J, with 19 bases between the two ends. Germline V gene sequence: CDR1 SGHAT, CDR2 FQNNGV. The CDR3 covers 16 residues. The CDR3 nucleotides read TGTGCCAGGAGCCCCCCGACTAACGGCAGCACAGATACGCAGTATATT. Protein product: CARSPPTNGSTDTQYI.

This clonotype was counted at least ten times. V and J are TRBV6-1 and TRBJ2-3, with 11 bases identical to TRBD2. The V segment lost 6 bases and the J segment 2 bases; nucleotides outside the gene matches: 4. This CDR3 region has 15 residues. Germline lookup yields CDR1 MNHNS and CDR2 SASEGT. DNA of the CDR3: TGTGCCAGCAGACTACTAGCGGGAGTCACAGATACGCAGTATTTT. This encodes CASRLLAGVTDTQYF.